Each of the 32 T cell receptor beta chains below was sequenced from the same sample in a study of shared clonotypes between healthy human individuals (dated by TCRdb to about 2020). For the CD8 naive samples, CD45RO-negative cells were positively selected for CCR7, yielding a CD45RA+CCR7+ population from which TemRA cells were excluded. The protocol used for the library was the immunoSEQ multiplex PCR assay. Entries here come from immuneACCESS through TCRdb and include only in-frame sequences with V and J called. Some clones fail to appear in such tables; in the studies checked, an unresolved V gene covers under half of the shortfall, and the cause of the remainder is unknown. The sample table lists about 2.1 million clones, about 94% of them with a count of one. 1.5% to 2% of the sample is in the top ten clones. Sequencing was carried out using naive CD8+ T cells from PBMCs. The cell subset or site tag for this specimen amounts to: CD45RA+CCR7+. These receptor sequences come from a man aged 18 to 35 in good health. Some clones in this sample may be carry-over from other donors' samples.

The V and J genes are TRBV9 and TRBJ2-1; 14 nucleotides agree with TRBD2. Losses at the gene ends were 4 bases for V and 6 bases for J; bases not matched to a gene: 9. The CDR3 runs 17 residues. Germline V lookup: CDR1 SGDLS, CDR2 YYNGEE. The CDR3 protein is CASSLPGLAGVGNEQFF. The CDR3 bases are TGTGCCAGCAGCCTACCGGGACTAGCGGGAGTCGGCAATGAGCAGTTCTTC.

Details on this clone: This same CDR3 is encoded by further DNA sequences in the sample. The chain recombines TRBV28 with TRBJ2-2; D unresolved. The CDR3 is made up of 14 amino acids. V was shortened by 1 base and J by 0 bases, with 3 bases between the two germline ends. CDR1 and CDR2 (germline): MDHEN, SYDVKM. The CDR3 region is CASSLSSNTGELFF. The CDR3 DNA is TGTGCCAGCAGTTTATCTTCGAACACCGGGGAGCTGTTTTTT.

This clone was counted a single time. The CDR3 loop reads CASSLGIQGLAYNEQFF. The DNA of the CDR3 is TGCGCCAGCAGCTTGGGTATACAGGGACTAGCCTACAATGAGCAGTTCTTC. The rearrangement uses TRBV5-1 and TRBJ2-1; TRBD2 agrees at 8 bases. The CDR3 runs to 17 residues. Germline assignment: CDR1 SGHRS and CDR2 YFSETQ. Trimming took 0 bases from V and 2 from J; bases not matched to a gene: 7. The variable domain in full, completed from reference TRBV5-1 and TRBJ2-1, reads KAGVTQTPRYLIKTRGQQVTLSCSPISGHRSVSWYQQTPGQGLQFLFEYFSETQRNKGNFPGRFSGRQFSNSRSEMNVSTLELGDSALYLCASSLGIQGLAYNEQFFGPGTRLTVL.

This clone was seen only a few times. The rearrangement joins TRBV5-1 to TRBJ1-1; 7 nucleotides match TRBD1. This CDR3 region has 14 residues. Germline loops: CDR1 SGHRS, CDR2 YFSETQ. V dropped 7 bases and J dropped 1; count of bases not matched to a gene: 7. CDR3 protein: CASQPGQQNTEAFF. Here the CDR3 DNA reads TGCGCCAGCCAACCGGGACAGCAGAACACTGAAGCTTTCTTT.

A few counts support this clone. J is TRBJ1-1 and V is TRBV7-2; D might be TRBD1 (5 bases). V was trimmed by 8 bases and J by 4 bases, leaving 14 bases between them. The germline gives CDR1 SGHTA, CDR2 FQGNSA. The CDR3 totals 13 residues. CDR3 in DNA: TGTGCCAGCGGCGGGGGGAGGTCCACTGAAGCTTTCTTT. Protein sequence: CASGGGRSTEAFF.

CDR3 bases: TGTGCCAGCAGCGCCGGGACTAGCTTCCTCAATGAGCAGTTCTTC. Protein sequence: CASSAGTSFLNEQFF. The chain is built from TRBV9 and TRBJ2-1, with 9 bases aligning to TRBD2. CDR1 and CDR2 (germline): SGDLS, YYNGEE. The CDR3 length is 15 residues. After removal of 3 bases from V and 6 bases from J, the junction contained 7 bases not matched to a gene.

In DNA, the CDR3 is TGTGCCAGCAGTATACTAACTAAACGGTACTACGAGCAGTACTTC. The encoded protein is CASSILTKRYYEQYF. The chain has TRBV27 and TRBJ2-7; the D is unclear. Germline values: CDR1 MNHEY, CDR2 SMNVEV (reference sequence). The CDR3 length is 15 residues. The V and J ends lost 5 bases and 3 bases respectively, with 17 bases between them.

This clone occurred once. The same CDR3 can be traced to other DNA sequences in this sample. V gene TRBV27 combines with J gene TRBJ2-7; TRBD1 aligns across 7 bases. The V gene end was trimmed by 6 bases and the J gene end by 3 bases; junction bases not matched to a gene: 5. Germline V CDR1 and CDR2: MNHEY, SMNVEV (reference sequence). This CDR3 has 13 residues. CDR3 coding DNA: TGTGCCAGCAGCCTTGGGACAGTCTACGAGCAGTACTTC. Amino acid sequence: CASSLGTVYEQYF.

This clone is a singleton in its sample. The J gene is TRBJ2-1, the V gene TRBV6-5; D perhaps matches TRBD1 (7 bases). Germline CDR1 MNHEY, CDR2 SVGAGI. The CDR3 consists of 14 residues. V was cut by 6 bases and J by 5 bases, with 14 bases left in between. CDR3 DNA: TGTGCCAGCAGCCGCGGGACAGCACACAATGAGCAGTTCTTC. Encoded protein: CASSRGTAHNEQFF.

The CDR3 DNA reads as TGTGCCACCAGCAGTCACCCAGCCGCTATCAATGAGCAGTTCTTC. This gives the protein CATSSHPAAINEQFF. The rearrangement uses TRBV15 and TRBJ2-1; D not resolved. Germline CDR1 reads LNHNV; CDR2 reads YYDKDF (reference sequence). There are 15 residues in the CDR3. The V end lost 3 bases, the J end lost 6 bases, and 15 bases lay between the germline ends.

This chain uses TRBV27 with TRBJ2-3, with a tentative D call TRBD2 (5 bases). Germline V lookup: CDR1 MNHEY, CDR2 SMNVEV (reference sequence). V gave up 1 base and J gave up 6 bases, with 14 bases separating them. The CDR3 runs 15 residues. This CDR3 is CASSLLVGGGDTQYF. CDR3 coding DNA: TGTGCCAGCAGTTTATTAGTCGGAGGCGGGGATACGCAGTATTTT.

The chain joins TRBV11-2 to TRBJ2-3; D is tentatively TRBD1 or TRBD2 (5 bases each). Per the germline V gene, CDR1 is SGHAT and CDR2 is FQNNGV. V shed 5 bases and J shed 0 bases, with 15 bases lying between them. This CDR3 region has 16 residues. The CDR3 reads CASSPWSEGSTDTQYF. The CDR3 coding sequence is TGTGCCAGCAGCCCCTGGTCAGAGGGGAGCACAGATACGCAGTATTTT.

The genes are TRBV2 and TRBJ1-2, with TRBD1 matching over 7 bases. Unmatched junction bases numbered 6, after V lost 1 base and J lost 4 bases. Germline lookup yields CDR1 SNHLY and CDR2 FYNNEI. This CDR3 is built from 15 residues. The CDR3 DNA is TGTGCCAGCAGTGAAGAGGGGACAGAAGTCTATGGCTACACCTTC. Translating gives CASSEEGTEVYGYTF.

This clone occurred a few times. Here the CDR3 DNA reads TGTGCCAGTAGTTTGGTTGGGGGCGGTGAGCAGTTCTTC. It yields the protein CASSLVGGGEQFF. The rearrangement links TRBV19 to TRBJ2-1, with TRBD1 as a possible D gene (6 bases). Between the trimmed V and J ends, which lost 5 bases and 9 bases, there was a span of 14 bases. The germline V gene encodes CDR1 LNHDA and CDR2 SQIVND (reference sequence). The CDR3 extends over 13 amino acids. The full variable domain, its missing parts supplied by reference TRBV19 and TRBJ2-1, is DGGITQSPKYLFRKEGQNVTLSCEQNLNHDAMYWYRQDPGQGLRLIYYSQIVNDFQKGDIAEGYSVSREKKESFPLTVTSAQKNPTAFYLCASSLVGGGEQFFGPGTRLTVL.

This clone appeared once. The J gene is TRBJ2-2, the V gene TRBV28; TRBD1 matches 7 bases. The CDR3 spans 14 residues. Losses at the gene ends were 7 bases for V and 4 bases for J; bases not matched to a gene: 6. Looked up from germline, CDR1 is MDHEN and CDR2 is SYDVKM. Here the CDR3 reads CASTRGLVTGELFF. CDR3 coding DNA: TGTGCCAGCACAAGGGGGCTAGTCACCGGGGAGCTGTTTTTT.

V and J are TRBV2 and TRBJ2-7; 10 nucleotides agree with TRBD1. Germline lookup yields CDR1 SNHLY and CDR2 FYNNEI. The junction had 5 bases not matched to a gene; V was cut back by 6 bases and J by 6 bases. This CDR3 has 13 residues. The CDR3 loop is CASRDRGRIEQYF. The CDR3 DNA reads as TGTGCCAGCAGAGACAGGGGGCGTATCGAGCAGTACTTC.

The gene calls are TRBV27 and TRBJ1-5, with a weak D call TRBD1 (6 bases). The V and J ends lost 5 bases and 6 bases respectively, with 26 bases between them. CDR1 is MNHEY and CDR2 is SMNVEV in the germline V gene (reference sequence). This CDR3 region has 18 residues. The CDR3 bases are TGTGCCAGCAGTCCGGTCCCCCGGGGGGGCCCCGCGAGTCAGCCCCAGCATTTT. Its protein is CASSPVPRGGPASQPQHF.

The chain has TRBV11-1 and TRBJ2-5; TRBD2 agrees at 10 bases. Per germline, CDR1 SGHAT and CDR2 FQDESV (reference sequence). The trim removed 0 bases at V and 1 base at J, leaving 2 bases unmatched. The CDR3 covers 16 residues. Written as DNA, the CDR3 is TGTGCCAGCAGCTTAGCGGTAGCGGGGGGCCAAGAGACCCAGTACTTC. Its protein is CASSLAVAGGQETQYF.

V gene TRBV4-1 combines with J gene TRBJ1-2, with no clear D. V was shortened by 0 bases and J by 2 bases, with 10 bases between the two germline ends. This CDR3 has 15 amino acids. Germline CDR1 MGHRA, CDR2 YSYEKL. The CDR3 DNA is TGCGCCAGCAGCCAAGAATCACACAGCAACTATGGCTACACCTTC. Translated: CASSQESHSNYGYTF.

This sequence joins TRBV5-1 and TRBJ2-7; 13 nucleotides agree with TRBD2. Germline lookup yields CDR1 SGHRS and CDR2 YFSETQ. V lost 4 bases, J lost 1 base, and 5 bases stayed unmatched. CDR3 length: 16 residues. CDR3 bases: TGCGCCAGCAGCGCCTGGACTAGCGGGAGTTCCTACGAGCAGTACTTC. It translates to CASSAWTSGSSYEQYF.

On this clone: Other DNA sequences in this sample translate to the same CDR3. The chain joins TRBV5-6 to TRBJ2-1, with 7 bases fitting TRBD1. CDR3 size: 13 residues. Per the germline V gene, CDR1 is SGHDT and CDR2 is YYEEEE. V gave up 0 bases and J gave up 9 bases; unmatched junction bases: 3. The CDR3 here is CASSLGTGSEQFF. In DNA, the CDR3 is TGTGCCAGCAGCTTGGGGACAGGTAGTGAGCAGTTCTTC. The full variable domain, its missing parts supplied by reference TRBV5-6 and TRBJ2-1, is DAGVTQSPTHLIKTRGQQVTLRCSPKSGHDTVSWYQQALGQGPQFIFQYYEEEERQRGNFPDRFSGHQFPNYSSELNVNALLLGDSALYLCASSLGTGSEQFFGPGTRLTVL.

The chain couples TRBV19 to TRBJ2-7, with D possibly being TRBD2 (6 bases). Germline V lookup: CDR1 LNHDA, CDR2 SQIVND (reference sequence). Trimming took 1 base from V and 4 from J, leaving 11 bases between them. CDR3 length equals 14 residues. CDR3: CASSIAGTGYEQYF. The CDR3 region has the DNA TGTGCCAGTAGTATAGCGGGGACTGGGTACGAGCAGTACTTC.

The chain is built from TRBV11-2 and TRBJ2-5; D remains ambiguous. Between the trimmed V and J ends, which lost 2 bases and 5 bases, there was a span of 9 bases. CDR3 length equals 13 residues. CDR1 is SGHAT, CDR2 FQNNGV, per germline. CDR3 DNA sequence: TGTGCCAGCAGCTTATTGGCGCCCGAGACCCAGTACTTC. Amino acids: CASSLLAPETQYF. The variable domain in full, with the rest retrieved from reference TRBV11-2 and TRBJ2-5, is EAGVAQSPRYKIIEKRQSVAFWCNPISGHATLYWYQQILGQGPKLLIQFQNNGVVDDSQLPKDRFSAERLKGVDSTLKIQPAKLEDSAVYLCASSLLAPETQYFGPGTRLLVL.

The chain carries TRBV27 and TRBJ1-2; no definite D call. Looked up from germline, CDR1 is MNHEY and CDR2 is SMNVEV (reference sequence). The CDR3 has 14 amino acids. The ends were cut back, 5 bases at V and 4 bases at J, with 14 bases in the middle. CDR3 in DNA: TGTGCCAGCAGTCCCATCCATACGGGCTATGGCTACACCTTC. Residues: CASSPIHTGYGYTF.

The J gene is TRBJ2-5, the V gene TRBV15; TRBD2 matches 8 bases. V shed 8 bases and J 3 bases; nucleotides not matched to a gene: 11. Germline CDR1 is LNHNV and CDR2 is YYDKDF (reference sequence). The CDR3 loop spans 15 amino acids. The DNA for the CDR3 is TGTGCCACCGTTGAAGCGGGAGAGGTGGAAGAGACCCAGTACTTC. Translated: CATVEAGEVEETQYF.

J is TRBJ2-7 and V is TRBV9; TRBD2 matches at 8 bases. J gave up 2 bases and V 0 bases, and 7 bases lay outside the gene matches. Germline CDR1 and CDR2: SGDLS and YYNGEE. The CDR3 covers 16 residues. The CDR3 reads CASSVGVAGLAYEQYF. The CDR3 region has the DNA TGTGCCAGCAGCGTAGGGGTAGCGGGACTTGCCTACGAGCAGTACTTC.

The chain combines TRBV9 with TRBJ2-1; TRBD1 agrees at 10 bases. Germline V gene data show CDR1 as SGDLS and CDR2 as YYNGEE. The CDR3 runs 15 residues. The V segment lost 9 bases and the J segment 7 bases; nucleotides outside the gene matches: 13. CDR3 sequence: CATAGGTGEKNEQFF. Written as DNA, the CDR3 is TGTGCCACCGCGGGCGGGACAGGGGAGAAGAATGAGCAGTTCTTC.

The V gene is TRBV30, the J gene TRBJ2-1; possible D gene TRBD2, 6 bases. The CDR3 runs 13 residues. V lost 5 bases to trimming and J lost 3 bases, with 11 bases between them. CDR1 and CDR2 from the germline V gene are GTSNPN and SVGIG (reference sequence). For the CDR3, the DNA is TGTGCCTGGCTCGGGACTGGCTACAATGAGCAGTTCTTC. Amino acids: CAWLGTGYNEQFF.

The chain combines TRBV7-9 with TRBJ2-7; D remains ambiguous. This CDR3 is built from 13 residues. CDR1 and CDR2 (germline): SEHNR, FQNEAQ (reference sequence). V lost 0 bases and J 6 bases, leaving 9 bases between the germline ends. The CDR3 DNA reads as TGTGCCAGCAGCTTAGCGCAAGTGGTCGAGCAGTACTTC. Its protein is CASSLAQVVEQYF.

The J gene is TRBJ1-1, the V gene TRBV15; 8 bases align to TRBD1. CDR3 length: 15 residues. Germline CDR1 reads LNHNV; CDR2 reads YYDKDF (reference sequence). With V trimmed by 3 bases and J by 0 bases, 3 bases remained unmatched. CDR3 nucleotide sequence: TGTGCCACCAGCAGTATGACAGGGGTGAACACTGAAGCTTTCTTT. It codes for CATSSMTGVNTEAFF.

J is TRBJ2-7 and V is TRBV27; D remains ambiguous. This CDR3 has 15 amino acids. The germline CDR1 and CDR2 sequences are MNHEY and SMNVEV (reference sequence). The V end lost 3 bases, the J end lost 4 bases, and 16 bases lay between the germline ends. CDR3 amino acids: CASSFGGGGRYEQYF. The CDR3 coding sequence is TGTGCCAGCAGTTTCGGTGGCGGCGGTAGGTACGAGCAGTACTTC.

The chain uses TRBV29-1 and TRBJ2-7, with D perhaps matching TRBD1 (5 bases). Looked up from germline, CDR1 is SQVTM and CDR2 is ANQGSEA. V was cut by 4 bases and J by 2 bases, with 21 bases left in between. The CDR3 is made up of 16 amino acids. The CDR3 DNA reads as TGCAGCGTTGCACAGGAAGAAGTCTATCCTGCCTACGAGCAGTACTTC. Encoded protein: CSVAQEEVYPAYEQYF.